What follows are 6 T cell receptor beta chains derived from one specimen sequenced in a study of cytomegalovirus exposure and HLA in healthy donors. PCR primers comprised 60 Vbeta and 13 Jbeta primers. The table came from immunoSEQ multiplex PCR; TCRdb's copy has only in-frame clones and leaves some out. The sample includes approximately 140,000 clones, 70% to 85% seen only once; the top ten take around 4.5%. Sequenced sample: PBMCs. The origin of the receptors is a middle-aged man in good health and CMV-seropositive.

The chain uses TRBV7-3 and TRBJ2-7, with 7 positions matching TRBD1. With V trimmed by 1 base and J by 6 bases, 3 bases remained unmatched. The CDR3 totals 13 residues. Germline V gives CDR1 SGHTA, CDR2 FQGTGA. The CDR3 bases are TGTGCCAGCAGCTTAAACAGGGGCCGCGAGCAGTACTTC. Encoded protein: CASSLNRGREQYF.

This chain connects TRBV5-6 to TRBJ2-7; 7 nucleotides line up with TRBD1. This CDR3 comprises 16 residues. From germline, CDR1 is SGHDT and CDR2 YYEEEE. The J segment lost 2 bases and the V segment lost 2 bases, leaving 10 bases of the junction unmatched. DNA for the CDR3: TGTGCCAGCAGCTTTCTCGGGACAGCGTCCCCCTACGAGCAGTACTTC. Encoded protein: CASSFLGTASPYEQYF.

The chain recombines TRBV30 with TRBJ2-3, with D maybe TRBD1 (5 bases). Germline CDR1 and CDR2: GTSNPN and SVGIG (reference sequence). Trimming stripped 0 bases from V and 4 bases from J, with 17 bases between. The CDR3 sequence is 16 residues long. CDR3 residues: CAWSVPLREFADTQYF. The CDR3, as DNA: TGTGCCTGGAGTGTACCTCTCAGGGAATTCGCAGATACGCAGTATTTT.

V gene TRBV29-1 combines with J gene TRBJ2-7; D is ambiguous. CDR1 and CDR2 from the germline V gene are SQVTM and ANQGSEA. The length of the CDR3 is 13 residues. V gave up 5 bases and J gave up 0 bases, with 11 bases separating them. The CDR3 loop is CSVRKGDSYEQYF. The CDR3 DNA is TGCAGCGTTAGGAAAGGAGACTCCTACGAGCAGTACTTC.

The chain combines TRBV5-1 with TRBJ2-6, with a tentative D call TRBD1 (6 bases). The germline gives CDR1 SGHRS, CDR2 YFSETQ. Trimming took 2 bases from V and 0 from J, leaving 9 bases between them. The CDR3 runs to 16 residues. The CDR3 DNA is TGCGCCAGCAGCTTTTACAGGGACTCTGGGGCCAACGTCCTGACTTTC. It translates to CASSFYRDSGANVLTF. Full variable domain (rest looked up from reference TRBV5-1 and TRBJ2-6): KAGVTQTPRYLIKTRGQQVTLSCSPISGHRSVSWYQQTPGQGLQFLFEYFSETQRNKGNFPGRFSGRQFSNSRSEMNVSTLELGDSALYLCASSFYRDSGANVLTFGAGSRLTVL.

This chain joins TRBV19 and TRBJ2-5, with D maybe TRBD1 (6 bases). Trimming left V 1 base short and J 6 bases short, with 15 bases between. The CDR3 sequence is 15 residues long. CDR1 and CDR2 from the germline V gene are LNHDA and SQIVND (reference sequence). The CDR3 sequence: CASSIAPGAVQTQYF. The CDR3 DNA reads as TGTGCCAGTAGTATAGCCCCAGGGGCTGTGCAGACCCAGTACTTC.